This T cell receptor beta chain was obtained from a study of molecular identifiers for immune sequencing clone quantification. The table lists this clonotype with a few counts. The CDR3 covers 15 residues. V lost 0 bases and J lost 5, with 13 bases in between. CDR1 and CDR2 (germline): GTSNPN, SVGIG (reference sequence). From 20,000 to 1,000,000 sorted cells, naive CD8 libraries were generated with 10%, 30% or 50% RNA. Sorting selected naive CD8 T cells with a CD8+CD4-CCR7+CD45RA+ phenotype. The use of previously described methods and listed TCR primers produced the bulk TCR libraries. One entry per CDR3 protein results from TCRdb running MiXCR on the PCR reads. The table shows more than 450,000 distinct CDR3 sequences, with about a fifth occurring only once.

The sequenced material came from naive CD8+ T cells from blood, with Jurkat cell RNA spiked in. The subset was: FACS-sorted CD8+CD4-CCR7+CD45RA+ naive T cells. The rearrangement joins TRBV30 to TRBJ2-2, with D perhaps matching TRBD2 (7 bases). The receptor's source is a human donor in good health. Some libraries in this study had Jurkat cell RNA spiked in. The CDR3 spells CAWSVYGGATGELFF. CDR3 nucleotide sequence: TGTGCCTGGAGTGTATATGGGGGGGCTACCGGGGAGCTGTTTTTT.